This entry lists 18 T cell receptor beta chains sequenced from one sample in a study of blood T cell repertoires in COVID-19. Libraries were prepared by immunoSEQ multiplex PCR; TCRdb keeps only in-frame clonotypes and omits some of them. The top ten clones hold 3.5% to 5.5% of a sample with a few hundred thousand clones, more than 70% of them seen once. The specimen was PBMCs or T cells enriched from blood (not recorded which). Receptors were obtained from a man aged 25 to 40 with acute COVID-19.

V usage is TRBV11-2 and J usage is TRBJ1-4; D is undetermined. The germline V gene has CDR1 SGHAT and CDR2 FQNNGV. The CDR3 covers 16 residues. V lost 2 bases to trimming and J lost 3 bases, with 13 bases between them. CDR3 DNA sequence: TGTGCCAGCAGCTTAACCTCCTACGCGGCTAATGAAAAACTGTTTTTT. Amino acid sequence: CASSLTSYAANEKLFF.

The V gene is TRBV9, the J gene TRBJ1-6; D is undetermined. Germline V gene sequence: CDR1 SGDLS, CDR2 YYNGEE. The CDR3 runs to 16 residues. Deletions cut 3 bases from V and 7 bases from J, with 17 bases between. The CDR3 sequence: CASSASGSPTNSPLHF. CDR3 DNA: TGTGCCAGCAGCGCATCCGGGTCGCCTACAAATTCACCCCTCCACTTT.

The V call is TRBV12-3 or TRBV12-4, the J call TRBJ1-2, with D hard to call. The CDR3 spans 13 residues. Between the trimmed V and J ends, which lost 4 bases and 1 base, there was a span of 7 bases. The CDR3 loop is CASSSSLNYGYTF. The CDR3 DNA reads TGTGCCAGCAGTTCGTCCCTTAACTATGGCTACACCTTC.

V usage is TRBV11-2 and J usage is TRBJ1-1, with D possibly being TRBD1 (5 bases). The CDR3 totals 14 residues. CDR1 and CDR2 (germline): SGHAT, FQNNGV. Trimming pared 0 bases from V and 4 bases from J, leaving 9 bases between. The CDR3 is CASSLDRGFTEAFF. The CDR3 region has the DNA TGTGCCAGCAGCTTAGATAGGGGTTTCACTGAAGCTTTCTTT.

The chain has TRBV5-1 and TRBJ2-1; 7 nucleotides agree with TRBD2. Trimming took 1 base from V and 4 from J; bases not matched to a gene: 5. Germline V CDR1 and CDR2: SGHRS, YFSETQ. The CDR3 runs to 15 residues. CDR3 in DNA: TGCGCCAGCAGCTTGACGGGGGGATTTTACAATGAGCAGTTCTTC. Protein product: CASSLTGGFYNEQFF.

The J gene is TRBJ1-6, the V gene TRBV5-1; perhaps TRBD1 as D (5 bases). V lost 4 bases and J lost 0, with 17 bases in between. The germline V gene has CDR1 SGHRS and CDR2 YFSETQ. CDR3 length: 18 residues. The CDR3 DNA reads as TGCGCCAGCAGCGGCGGGACGGCCGGTAGCTCCTATAATTCACCCCTCCACTTT. Residues: CASSGGTAGSSYNSPLHF.

The chain couples TRBV4-1 to TRBJ2-7, with a tentative D call TRBD2 (5 bases). Germline values: CDR1 MGHRA, CDR2 YSYEKL. V gave up 2 bases and J gave up 9 bases, with 20 bases separating them. This CDR3 is 15 amino acids long. CDR3 in amino acids: CASSQREGLISGQYF. In DNA, the CDR3 is TGCGCCAGCAGCCAAAGAGAGGGCCTAATCAGCGGGCAGTACTTC.

This chain connects TRBV19 to TRBJ1-3, with 7 bases identical to TRBD1. After removal of 4 bases from V and 2 bases from J, the junction contained 5 bases not matched to a gene. The CDR3 runs to 15 residues. In germline, CDR1 is LNHDA, CDR2 SQIVND (reference sequence). The DNA of the CDR3 is TGTGCCAGTAGTACACAGGGGCTCGCTGGAAACACCATATATTTT. Its protein product is CASSTQGLAGNTIYF. Using reference TRBV19 and TRBJ1-3 for the parts outside the CDR3, the full variable domain is DGGITQSPKYLFRKEGQNVTLSCEQNLNHDAMYWYRQDPGQGLRLIYYSQIVNDFQKGDIAEGYSVSREKKESFPLTVTSAQKNPTAFYLCASSTQGLAGNTIYFGEGSWLTVV.

This chain links TRBV7-9 with TRBJ1-5; D uncertain. The CDR3 consists of 14 residues. Trimming left V 5 bases short and J 0 bases short, with 8 bases between. Looked up from germline, CDR1 is SEHNR and CDR2 is FQNEAQ (reference sequence). CDR3 residues: CASSHDTSNQPQHF. In nucleotides, the CDR3 is TGTGCCAGCAGCCATGACACTAGCAATCAGCCCCAGCATTTT.

This chain connects TRBV30 to TRBJ2-2; 7 bases are a match to TRBD1. This CDR3 contains 15 residues. The junction had 8 bases not matched to a gene; V was cut back by 2 bases and J by 5 bases. The germline V gene encodes CDR1 GTSNPN and CDR2 SVGIG (reference sequence). The CDR3 coding sequence is TGTGCCTGGAGTTTCTGGGACAGATTAACCGGGGAGCTGTTTTTT. The encoded protein is CAWSFWDRLTGELFF.

This clone was counted a few times. The V gene is TRBV24-1, the J gene TRBJ1-1; D perhaps matches TRBD1 (5 bases). The CDR3 is 13 amino acids. Trimming took 10 bases from V and 3 from J, leaving 14 bases between them. The germline gives CDR1 KGHDR, CDR2 SFDVKD. The CDR3 DNA is TGTGCCACTAAAGGACAAGGGGACACTGAAGCTTTCTTT. Translated, it gives CATKGQGDTEAFF.

The chain employs TRBV3-1 (or the pseudogene TRBV3-2) and TRBJ1-3; the D is unclear. CDR3 length: 11 amino acids. Trimming took off 4 bases at V and 8 bases at J, with 6 bases between the two ends. Germline V gene sequence: CDR1 LGHDT, CDR2 YNNKEL (reference sequence). The chain's CDR3 is CASSRADTIYF. CDR3 DNA: TGTGCCAGCAGCCGAGCGGACACCATATATTTT.

This clone was seen a few times. The CDR3 bases are TGTGCCAGCAGGGGACAGGGTGAACAATCACCCCTCCACTTT. As protein: CASRGQGEQSPLHF. This sequence joins TRBV6-5 and TRBJ1-6; 9 bases fit TRBD1. The CDR3 covers 14 residues. The junction had 7 bases not matched to a gene; V was cut back by 6 bases and J by 10 bases. Germline V gene sequence: CDR1 MNHEY, CDR2 SVGAGI.

This chain joins TRBV3-1 (or the pseudogene TRBV3-2) and TRBJ2-1; 7 bases are a match to TRBD1. From germline, CDR1 is LGHDT and CDR2 YNNKEL (reference sequence). After removal of 4 bases from V and 0 bases from J, the junction contained 3 bases not matched to a gene. The CDR3 is made up of 15 amino acids. DNA for the CDR3: TGTGCCAGCAGCCTCGGGACAGACTCCTACAATGAGCAGTTCTTC. It yields the protein CASSLGTDSYNEQFF.

This chain uses TRBV24-1 with TRBJ1-5; the match to TRBD1 covers 8 bases. CDR3 size: 14 residues. Germline lookup yields CDR1 KGHDR and CDR2 SFDVKD. After removal of 5 bases from V and 6 bases from J, the junction contained 5 bases not matched to a gene. As DNA, the CDR3 is TGTGCCACCAGTGCCCCGGGACAGGTTCAGCCCCAGCATTTT. Its protein is CATSAPGQVQPQHF.

This clone was observed a handful of times. The chain employs TRBV3-1 (or the pseudogene TRBV3-2) and TRBJ1-2; maybe TRBD1 (6 bases). V lost 6 bases and J 2 bases, leaving 10 bases between the germline ends. The CDR3 runs 13 residues. The germline V gene has CDR1 LGHDT and CDR2 YNNKEL (reference sequence). The CDR3 DNA is TGTGCCAGCAGACAGGGTGGAAACTATGGCTACACCTTC. Protein product: CASRQGGNYGYTF.

The chain combines TRBV15 with TRBJ1-2; D perhaps matches TRBD1 (6 bases). Trimming pared 5 bases from V and 11 bases from J, leaving 15 bases between. Germline CDR1 LNHNV, CDR2 YYDKDF (reference sequence). This CDR3 region has 12 residues. The CDR3 region is CATSLDRTGYTF. CDR3 bases: TGTGCCACCAGCCTTGACAGGACTGGGTACACCTTC.

This chain links TRBV28 with TRBJ1-2; D might be TRBD1 (5 bases). The germline CDR1 and CDR2 sequences are MDHEN and SYDVKM. V lost 7 bases to trimming and J lost 6 bases, with 12 bases between them. The CDR3 is 12 residues long. CDR3 residues: CASTMRGHGYTF. The CDR3 DNA reads TGTGCCAGCACCATGCGGGGCCATGGCTACACCTTC.